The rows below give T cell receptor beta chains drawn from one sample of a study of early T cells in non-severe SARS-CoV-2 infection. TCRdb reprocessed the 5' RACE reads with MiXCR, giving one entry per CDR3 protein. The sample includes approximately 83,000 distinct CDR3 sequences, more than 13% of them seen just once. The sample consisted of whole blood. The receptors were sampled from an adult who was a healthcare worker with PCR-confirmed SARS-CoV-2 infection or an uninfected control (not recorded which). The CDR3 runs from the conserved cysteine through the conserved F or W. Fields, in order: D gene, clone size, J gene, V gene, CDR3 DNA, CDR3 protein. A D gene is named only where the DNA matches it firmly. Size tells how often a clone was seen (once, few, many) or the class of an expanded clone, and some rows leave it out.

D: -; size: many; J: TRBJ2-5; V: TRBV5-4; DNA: TGTGCCAGCAGCCAGGACCAAGGGGGAGAGACCCAGTACTTC; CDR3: CASSQDQGGETQYF
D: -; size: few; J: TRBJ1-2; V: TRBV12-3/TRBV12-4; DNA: TGTGCCAGCAGTTTAGATGGGGCCTATGGCTACACCTTC; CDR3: CASSLDGAYGYTF
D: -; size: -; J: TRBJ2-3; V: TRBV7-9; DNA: TGTGCCAGCAGACATCCGGCGAGGGGCACAGATACGCAGTATTTT; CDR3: CASRHPARGTDTQYF
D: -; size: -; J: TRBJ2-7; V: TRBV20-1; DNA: TGCAGTGCTAGAGATGGTCGGGGCTCCTACGAGCAGTACTTC; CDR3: CSARDGRGSYEQYF
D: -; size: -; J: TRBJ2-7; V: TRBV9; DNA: TGTGCCAGCAGCGTAGCCCCCGACCACGAGCAGTACTTC; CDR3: CASSVAPDHEQYF
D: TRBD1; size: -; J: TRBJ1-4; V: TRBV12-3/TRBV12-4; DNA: TGTGCCAGCAGCCAGACAGGGGGCACTGAAAAACTGTTTTTT; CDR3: CASSQTGGTEKLFF
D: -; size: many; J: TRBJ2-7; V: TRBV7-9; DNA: TGTGCCAGCAGGGGGACGGGAACCTACGAGCAGTACTTC; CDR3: CASRGTGTYEQYF
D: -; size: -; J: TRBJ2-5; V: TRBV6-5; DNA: TGTGCCAGCAGTCGGGTGAGAGGCGAGACCCAGTACTTC; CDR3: CASSRVRGETQYF
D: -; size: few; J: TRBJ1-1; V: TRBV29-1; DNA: TGCAGCGGGCGCGGGGGGTTGAACACTGAAGCTTTCTTT; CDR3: CSGRGGLNTEAFF
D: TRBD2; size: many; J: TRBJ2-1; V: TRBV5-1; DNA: TGCGCCAGCAGCGCCACTAGCGGGGGGGCCGGTGAGCAGTTCTTC; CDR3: CASSATSGGAGEQFF
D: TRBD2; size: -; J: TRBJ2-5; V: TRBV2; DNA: TGTGCCAGCATTCCTGGACTAGCGGCAACATTTGTACAGTACTTC; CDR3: CASIPGLAATFVQYF
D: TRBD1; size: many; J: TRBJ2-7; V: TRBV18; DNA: TGTGCCAGCTCACCTTCCTCAGGCGGAACAGGGGTGAGGTACGAGCAGTACTTC; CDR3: CASSPSSGGTGVRYEQYF
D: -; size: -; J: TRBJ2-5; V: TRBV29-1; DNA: TGCAGCGTTGGGGGACCGGGGAGTGGGGCAAGCGCCCAGTACTTC; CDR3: CSVGGPGSGASAQYF
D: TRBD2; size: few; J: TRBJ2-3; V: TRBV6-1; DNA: TGTGCCAGCAGTGGCCCCCTAGCGGGGGGGGTAGGTGGCACAGATACGCAGTATTTT; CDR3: CASSGPLAGGVGGTDTQYF
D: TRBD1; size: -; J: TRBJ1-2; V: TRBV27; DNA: TGTGCCAGCAGTTTGACAGGGACTAACTATGGCTACACCTTC; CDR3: CASSLTGTNYGYTF
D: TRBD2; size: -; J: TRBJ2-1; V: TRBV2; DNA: TGTGCCAGCAGTTTAGCGGGGGTCGATGAGCAGTTCTTC; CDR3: CASSLAGVDEQFF
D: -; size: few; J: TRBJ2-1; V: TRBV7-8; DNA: TGTGCCAGCAGCTCCCTGGGGACTTTTGGCAATGAGCAGTTCTTC; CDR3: CASSSLGTFGNEQFF
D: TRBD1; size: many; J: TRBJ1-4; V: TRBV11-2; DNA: TGTGCCAGCAGCACCGGGACAGGGCTAGAAAAACTGTTTTTT; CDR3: CASSTGTGLEKLFF
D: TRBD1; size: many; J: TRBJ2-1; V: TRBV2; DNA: TGTGCCAGCCAGGACAGGGGATACAATGAGCAGTTCTTC; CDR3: CASQDRGYNEQFF
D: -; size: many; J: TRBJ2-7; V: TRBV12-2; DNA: TGTGCAAGTCGCCCCCCCCGCGGGAGGGCTCACGAGCAGTACTTC; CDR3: CASRPPRGRAHEQYF
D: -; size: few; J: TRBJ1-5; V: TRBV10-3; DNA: TGTGCCACCTCCGCGGGGCTGATTCAGCCCCAGCATTTT; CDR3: CATSAGLIQPQHF
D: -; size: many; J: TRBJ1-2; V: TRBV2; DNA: TGTGCCAGCTCGCCGGGGATCGGCCGGGTTGACGGCTACACCTTC; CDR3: CASSPGIGRVDGYTF
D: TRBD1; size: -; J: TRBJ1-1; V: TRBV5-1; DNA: TGCGCCAGCAGCTTAGCAGGGGGCTCCGGCACTGAAGCTTTCTTT; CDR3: CASSLAGGSGTEAFF
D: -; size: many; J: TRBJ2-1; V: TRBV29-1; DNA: TGCAGCGCTCTACAAGGAGAGCAGTTCTTC; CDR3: CSALQGEQFF
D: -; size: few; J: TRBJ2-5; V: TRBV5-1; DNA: TGCGCCAGCAGCGGCAGGGTTCAAGAGACCCAGTACTTC; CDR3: CASSGRVQETQYF
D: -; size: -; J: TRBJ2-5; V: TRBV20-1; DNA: TGCAGTGCTAGCAGGACCGAGACCCAGTACTTC; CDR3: CSASRTETQYF
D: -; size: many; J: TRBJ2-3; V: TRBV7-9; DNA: TGTGCCAGCAGCTTGGGAAGGCGAGATACGCAGTATTTT; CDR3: CASSLGRRDTQYF
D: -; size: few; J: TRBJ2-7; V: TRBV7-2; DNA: TGTGCCAGCAGCTTAGCGCACAGGGCTGGCGAGCAGTACTTC; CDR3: CASSLAHRAGEQYF
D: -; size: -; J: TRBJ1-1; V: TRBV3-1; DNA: TGTGCCAGCAGCCACTGGGCTTCGGGCACTGAAGCTTTCTTT; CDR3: CASSHWASGTEAFF
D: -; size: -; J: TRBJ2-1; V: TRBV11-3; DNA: TGTGCCAGCAGCTTACTTTTAGGACCTGGTAAGCAGTTCTTC; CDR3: CASSLLLGPGKQFF
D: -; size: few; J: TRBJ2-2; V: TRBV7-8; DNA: TGTGCCAGCAGCTTAATAACCGTCGGCGGGGAGCTGTTTTTT; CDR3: CASSLITVGGELFF
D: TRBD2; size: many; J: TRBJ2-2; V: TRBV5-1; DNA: TGCGCCAGCAGCCCGGGGGGAAGAACCGGGGAGCTGTTTTTT; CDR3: CASSPGGRTGELFF
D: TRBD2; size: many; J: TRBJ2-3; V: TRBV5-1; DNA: TGCGCCAGCAGCTTGGCACTAGCGGGCACAGATACGCAGTATTTT; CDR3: CASSLALAGTDTQYF
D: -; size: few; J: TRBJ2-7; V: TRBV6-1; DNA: TGTGCCAGCAGTGAAGCTCACTCCCGACGCGACGAGCAGTACTTC; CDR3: CASSEAHSRRDEQYF
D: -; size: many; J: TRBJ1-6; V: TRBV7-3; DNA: TGTGCCAGCAGCTCATCGAGGAATTCACCCCTCCACTTT; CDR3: CASSSSRNSPLHF
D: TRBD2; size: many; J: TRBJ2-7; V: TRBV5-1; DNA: TGCGCCAGCAGCTTTTTGGCGGGAGGGGACTACGAGCAGTACTTC; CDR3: CASSFLAGGDYEQYF
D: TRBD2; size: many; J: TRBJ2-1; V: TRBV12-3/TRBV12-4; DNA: TGTGCCAGCAGGCCTACGGCGAGCGGGGGAGTTACCTACAATGAGCAGTTCTTC; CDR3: CASRPTASGGVTYNEQFF
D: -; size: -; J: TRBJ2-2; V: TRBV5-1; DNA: TGCGCCAGCAGCTTGTTCGGGGGCCCCTTCACCGGGGAGCTGTTTTTT; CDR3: CASSLFGGPFTGELFF
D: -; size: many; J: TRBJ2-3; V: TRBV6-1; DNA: TGTGCCAGCAATAGACTTACGACAGATACGCAGTATTTT; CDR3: CASNRLTTDTQYF
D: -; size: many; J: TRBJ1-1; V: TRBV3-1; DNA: TGTGCCAGCAGCCAAGGCGGGGGGCACACTGAAGCTTTCTTT; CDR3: CASSQGGGHTEAFF
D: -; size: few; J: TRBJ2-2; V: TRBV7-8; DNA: TGTGCCAGCAGCCCCAGGCCCCCGGGAACTTACACCGGGGAGCTGTTTTTT; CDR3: CASSPRPPGTYTGELFF
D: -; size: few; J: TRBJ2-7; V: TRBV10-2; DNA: TGCGCCAGTAGGGAACTATCCTACGAGCAGTACTTC; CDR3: CASRELSYEQYF
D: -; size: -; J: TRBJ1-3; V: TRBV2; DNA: TGTGCCAGCACCTTCCTGGCTGGAAACACCATATATTTT; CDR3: CASTFLAGNTIYF
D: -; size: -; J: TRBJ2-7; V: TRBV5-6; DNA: TGTGCCAGCAGCTTGGGACGGTTATACGAGCAGTACTTC; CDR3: CASSLGRLYEQYF
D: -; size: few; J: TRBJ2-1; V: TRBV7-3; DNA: TGTGCCAGCAGCCCCGTTGCAATTGGAGATCTCAATGAGCAGTTCTTC; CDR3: CASSPVAIGDLNEQFF
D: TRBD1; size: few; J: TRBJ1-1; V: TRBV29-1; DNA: TGCAGCGTCCTAGACAGGGTGAACACTGAAGCTTTCTTT; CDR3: CSVLDRVNTEAFF
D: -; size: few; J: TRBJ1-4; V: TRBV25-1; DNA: TGTGCCAGCAGTAGAAGTGGGACATATGAAAAACTGTTTTTT; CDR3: CASSRSGTYEKLFF
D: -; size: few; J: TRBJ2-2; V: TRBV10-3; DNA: TGTGCCATCAGTGAGTCTGGCAGTACGAACACCGGGGAGCTGTTTTTT; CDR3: CAISESGSTNTGELFF
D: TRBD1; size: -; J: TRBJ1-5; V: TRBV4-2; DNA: TGTGCCAGCAGCCAAGGGGGGCAGGGGGACCAGCCCCAGCATTTT; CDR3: CASSQGGQGDQPQHF
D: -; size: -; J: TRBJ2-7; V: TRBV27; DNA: TGTGCCAGCAGCCCTCGGGGGCTAGCGGTCCCCTCCTACGAGCAGTACTTC; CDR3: CASSPRGLAVPSYEQYF
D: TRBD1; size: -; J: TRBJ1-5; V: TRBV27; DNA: TGTGCCAGCAGTTTGTCGACAGGGGGCAGACAGCCCCAGCATTTT; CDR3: CASSLSTGGRQPQHF
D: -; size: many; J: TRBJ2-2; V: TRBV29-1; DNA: TGCAGCGTTGCCTTCTCATTTGCTCCGAACACCGGGGAGCTGTTTTTT; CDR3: CSVAFSFAPNTGELFF
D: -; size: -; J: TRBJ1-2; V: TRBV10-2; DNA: TGCGCCAGCACCCTAGACGTAGGCTATGGCTACACCTTC; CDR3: CASTLDVGYGYTF
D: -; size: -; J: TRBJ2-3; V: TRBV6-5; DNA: TGTGCCAGCAGTTCGATGAGGGCAGCCACAGATACGCAGTATTTT; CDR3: CASSSMRAATDTQYF
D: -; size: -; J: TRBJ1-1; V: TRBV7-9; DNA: TGTGCCAGCAGCCCAGGCCTCGGGGTCCCTGAAGCTTTCTTT; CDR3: CASSPGLGVPEAFF